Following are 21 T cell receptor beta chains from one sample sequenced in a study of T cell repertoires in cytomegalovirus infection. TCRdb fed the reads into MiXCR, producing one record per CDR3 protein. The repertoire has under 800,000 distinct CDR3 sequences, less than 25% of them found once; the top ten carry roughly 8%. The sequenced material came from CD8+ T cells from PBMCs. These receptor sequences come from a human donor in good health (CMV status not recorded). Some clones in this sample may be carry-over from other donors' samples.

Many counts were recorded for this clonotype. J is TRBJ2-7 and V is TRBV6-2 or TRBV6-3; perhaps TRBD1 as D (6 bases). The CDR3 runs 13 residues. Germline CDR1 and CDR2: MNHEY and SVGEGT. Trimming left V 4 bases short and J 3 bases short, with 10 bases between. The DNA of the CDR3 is TGTGCCAGCAGTTGGGCAGGGGACTACGAGCAGTACGTC. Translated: CASSWAGDYEQYV.

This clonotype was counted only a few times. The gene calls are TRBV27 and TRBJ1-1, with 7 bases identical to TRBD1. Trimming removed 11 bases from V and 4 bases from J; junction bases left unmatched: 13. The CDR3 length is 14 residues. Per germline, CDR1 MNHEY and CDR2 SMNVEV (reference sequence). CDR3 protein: CAAWEDRRGTEAFF. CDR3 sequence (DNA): TGTGCCGCTTGGGAGGACAGGCGAGGCACTGAAGCTTTCTTT.

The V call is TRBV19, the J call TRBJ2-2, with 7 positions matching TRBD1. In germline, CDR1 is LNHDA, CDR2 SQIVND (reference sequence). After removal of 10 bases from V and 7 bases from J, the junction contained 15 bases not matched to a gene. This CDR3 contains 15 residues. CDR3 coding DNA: TGTGCCACCCGCTTATATGACAGGGCGAACGGGGAGCTGTTTTTT. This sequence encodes CATRLYDRANGELFF.

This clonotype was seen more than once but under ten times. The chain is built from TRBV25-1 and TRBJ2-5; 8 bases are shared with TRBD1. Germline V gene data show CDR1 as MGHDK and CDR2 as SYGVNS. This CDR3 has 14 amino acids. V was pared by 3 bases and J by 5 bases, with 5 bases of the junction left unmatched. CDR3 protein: CASSDPRGRETQYF. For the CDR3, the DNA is TGTGCCAGCAGTGACCCCAGGGGGCGCGAGACCCAGTACTTC. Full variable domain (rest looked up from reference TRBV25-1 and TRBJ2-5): EADIYQTPRYLVIGTGKKITLECSQTMGHDKMYWYQQDPGMELHLIHYSYGVNSTEKGDLSSESTVSRIRTEHFPLTLESARPSHTSQYLCASSDPRGRETQYFGPGTRLLVL.

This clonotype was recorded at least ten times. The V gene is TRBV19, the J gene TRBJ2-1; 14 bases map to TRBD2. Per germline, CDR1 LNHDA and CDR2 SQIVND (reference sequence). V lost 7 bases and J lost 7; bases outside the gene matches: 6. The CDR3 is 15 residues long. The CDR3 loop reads CASTLTSGGANEQFF. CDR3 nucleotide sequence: TGTGCCAGTACCTTGACTAGCGGGGGGGCGAATGAGCAGTTCTTC.

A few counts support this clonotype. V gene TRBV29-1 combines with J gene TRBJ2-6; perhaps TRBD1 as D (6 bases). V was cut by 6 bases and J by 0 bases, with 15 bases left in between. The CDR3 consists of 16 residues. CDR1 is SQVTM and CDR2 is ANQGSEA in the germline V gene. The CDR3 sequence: CSVQGFLGSGANVLTF. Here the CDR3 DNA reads TGCAGCGTCCAGGGGTTCCTGGGCTCTGGGGCCAACGTCCTGACTTTC. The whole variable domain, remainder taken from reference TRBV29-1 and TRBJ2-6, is SAVISQKPSRDICQRGTSLTIQCQVDSQVTMMFWYRQQPGQSLTLIATANQGSEATYESGFVIDKFPISRPNLTFSTLTVSNMSPEDSSIYLCSVQGFLGSGANVLTFGAGSRLTVL.

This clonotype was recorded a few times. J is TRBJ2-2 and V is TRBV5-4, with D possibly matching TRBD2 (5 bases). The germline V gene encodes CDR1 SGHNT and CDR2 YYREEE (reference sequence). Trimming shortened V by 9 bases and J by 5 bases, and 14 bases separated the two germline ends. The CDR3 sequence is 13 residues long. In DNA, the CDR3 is TGTGCCACCCAAGGCGGGTATACCGGGGAGCTGTTTTTT. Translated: CATQGGYTGELFF.

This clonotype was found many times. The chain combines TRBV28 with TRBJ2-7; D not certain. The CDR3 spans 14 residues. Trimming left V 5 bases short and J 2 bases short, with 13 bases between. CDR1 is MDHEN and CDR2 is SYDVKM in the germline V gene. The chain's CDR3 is CASSETRVTYEQYF. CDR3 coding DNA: TGTGCCAGCAGTGAAACCCGGGTTACCTACGAGCAGTACTTC.

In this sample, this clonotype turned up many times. The CDR3 sequence: CASSTREEGELFF. DNA of the CDR3: TGTGCCAGCAGTACCAGGGAGGAAGGGGAGCTGTTTTTT. The chain combines TRBV6-5 with TRBJ2-2; possible D gene TRBD2, 6 bases. CDR3 size: 13 residues. The V and J ends lost 5 bases and 8 bases respectively, with 12 bases between them. CDR1 MNHEY and CDR2 SVGAGI come from the germline V gene.

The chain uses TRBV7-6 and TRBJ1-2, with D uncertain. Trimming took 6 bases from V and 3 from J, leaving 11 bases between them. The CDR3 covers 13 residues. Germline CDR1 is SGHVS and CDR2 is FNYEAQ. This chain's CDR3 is CASSAGIYYGYTF. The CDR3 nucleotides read TGTGCCAGCAGTGCGGGGATCTACTATGGCTACACCTTC.

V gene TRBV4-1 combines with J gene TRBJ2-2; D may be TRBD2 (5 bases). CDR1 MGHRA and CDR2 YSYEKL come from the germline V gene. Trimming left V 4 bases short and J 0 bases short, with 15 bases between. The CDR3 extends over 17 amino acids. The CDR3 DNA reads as TGCGCCAGCAGCCTCAAGGCAGGACTCACGAACACCGGGGAGCTGTTTTTT. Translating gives CASSLKAGLTNTGELFF.

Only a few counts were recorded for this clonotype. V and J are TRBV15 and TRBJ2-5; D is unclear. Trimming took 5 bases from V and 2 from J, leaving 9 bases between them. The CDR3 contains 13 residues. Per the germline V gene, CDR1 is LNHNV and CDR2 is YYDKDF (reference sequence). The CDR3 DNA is TGTGCCACCAGCCTCCACAGTCAAGAGACCCAGTACTTC. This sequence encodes CATSLHSQETQYF.

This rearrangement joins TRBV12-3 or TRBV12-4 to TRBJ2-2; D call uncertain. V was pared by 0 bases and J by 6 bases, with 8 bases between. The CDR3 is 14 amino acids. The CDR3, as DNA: TGTGCCAGCAGTTTAGCTATGGCCGCCGGGGAGCTGTTTTTT. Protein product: CASSLAMAAGELFF.

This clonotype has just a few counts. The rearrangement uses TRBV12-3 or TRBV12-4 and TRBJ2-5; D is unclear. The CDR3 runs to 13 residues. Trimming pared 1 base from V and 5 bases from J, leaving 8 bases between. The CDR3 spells CASSLDFGETQYF. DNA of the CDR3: TGTGCCAGCAGTTTAGATTTTGGGGAGACCCAGTACTTC.

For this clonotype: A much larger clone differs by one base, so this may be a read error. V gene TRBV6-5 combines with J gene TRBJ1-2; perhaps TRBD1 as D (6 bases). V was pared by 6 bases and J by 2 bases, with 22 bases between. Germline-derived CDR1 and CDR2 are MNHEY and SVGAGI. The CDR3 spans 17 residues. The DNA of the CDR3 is TGTGCCAGCAGCTCCCCCGACCCAGGGGCCGAAAACTATGGCTACACCTTC. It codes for CASSSPDPGAENYGYTF.

The CDR3 reads CASSLTSPGLSYEQYV. The CDR3 DNA follows: TGTGCCAGCAGTCTTACCTCCCCCGGGCTGTCCTACGAGCAGTACGTC. The rearrangement uses TRBV6-2 or TRBV6-3 and TRBJ2-7; D is ambiguous. CDR1 MNHEY and CDR2 SVGEGT come from the germline V gene. Trimming pared 5 bases from V and 1 base from J, leaving 18 bases between. CDR3 length: 16 amino acids.

CDR3 in amino acids: CSVAGPLYEQYF. Written as DNA, the CDR3 is TGCAGCGTAGCCGGGCCTCTCTACGAGCAGTACTTC. The genes are TRBV29-1 and TRBJ2-7; D call uncertain. Germline assignment: CDR1 SQVTM and CDR2 ANQGSEA. The CDR3 has 12 amino acids. Trimming left V 6 bases short and J 3 bases short, with 12 bases between.

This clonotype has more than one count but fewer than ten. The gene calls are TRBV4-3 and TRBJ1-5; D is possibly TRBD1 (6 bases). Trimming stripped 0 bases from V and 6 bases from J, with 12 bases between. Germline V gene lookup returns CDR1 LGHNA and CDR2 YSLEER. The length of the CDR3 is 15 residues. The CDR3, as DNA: TGCGCCAGCAGCCAAGACTCGGACAGCTTTCAGCCCCAGCATTTT. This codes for CASSQDSDSFQPQHF.

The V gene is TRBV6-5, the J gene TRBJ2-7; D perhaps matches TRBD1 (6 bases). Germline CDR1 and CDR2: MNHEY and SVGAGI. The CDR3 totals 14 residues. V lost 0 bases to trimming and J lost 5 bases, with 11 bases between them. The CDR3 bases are TGTGCCAGCAGTTACTCGGGGACAATCAACGAGCAGTACTTC. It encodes CASSYSGTINEQYF.

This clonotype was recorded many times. The CDR3 coding sequence is TGCAGTGCTAGAGAAACACTAGTAGGCTCCTACGAGCAGTACTTC. Its translation: CSARETLVGSYEQYF. The chain carries TRBV20-1 and TRBJ2-7; possible D gene TRBD2, 5 bases. The CDR3 sequence is 15 residues long. Germline values: CDR1 DFQATT, CDR2 SNEGSKA (reference sequence). The germline V and J ends were trimmed by 0 bases and 0 bases, with 12 bases remaining between them.

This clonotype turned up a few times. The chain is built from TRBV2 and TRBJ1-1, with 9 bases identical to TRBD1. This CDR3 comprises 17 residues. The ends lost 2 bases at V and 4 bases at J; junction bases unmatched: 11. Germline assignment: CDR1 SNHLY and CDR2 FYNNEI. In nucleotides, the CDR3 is TGTGCCAGCAGTGAACAGACCCGGGACAGGGTGAGCACTGAAGCTTTCTTT. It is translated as CASSEQTRDRVSTEAFF.